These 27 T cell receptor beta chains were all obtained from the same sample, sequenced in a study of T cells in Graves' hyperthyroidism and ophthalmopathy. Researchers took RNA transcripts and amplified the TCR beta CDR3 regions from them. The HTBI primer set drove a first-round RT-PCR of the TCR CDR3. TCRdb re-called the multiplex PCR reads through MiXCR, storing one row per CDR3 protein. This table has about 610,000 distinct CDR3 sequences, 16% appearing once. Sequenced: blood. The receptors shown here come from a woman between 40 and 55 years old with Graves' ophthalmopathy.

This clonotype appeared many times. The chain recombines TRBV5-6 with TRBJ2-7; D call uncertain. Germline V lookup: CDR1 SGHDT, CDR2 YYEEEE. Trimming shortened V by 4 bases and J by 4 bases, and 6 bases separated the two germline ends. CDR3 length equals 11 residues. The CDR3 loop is CASSIYYEQYF. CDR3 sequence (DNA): TGTGCCAGCAGCATATATTACGAGCAGTACTTC.

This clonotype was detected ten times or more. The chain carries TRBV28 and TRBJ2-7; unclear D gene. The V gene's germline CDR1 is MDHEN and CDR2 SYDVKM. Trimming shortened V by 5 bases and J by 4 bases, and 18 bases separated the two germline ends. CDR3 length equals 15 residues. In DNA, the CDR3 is TGTGCCAGCAGTGCCGCCGGGCCCCACCTTTACGAGCAGTACTTC. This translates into CASSAAGPHLYEQYF.

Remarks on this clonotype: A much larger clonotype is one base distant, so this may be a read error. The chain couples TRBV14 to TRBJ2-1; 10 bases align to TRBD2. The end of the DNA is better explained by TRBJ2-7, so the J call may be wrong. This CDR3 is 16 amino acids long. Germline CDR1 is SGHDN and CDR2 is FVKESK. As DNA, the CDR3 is TGTGCCAGCAGCCAGGCCACTAGCGGGATCTTGAATGAGCAGTACTTC. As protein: CASSQATSGILNEQYF.

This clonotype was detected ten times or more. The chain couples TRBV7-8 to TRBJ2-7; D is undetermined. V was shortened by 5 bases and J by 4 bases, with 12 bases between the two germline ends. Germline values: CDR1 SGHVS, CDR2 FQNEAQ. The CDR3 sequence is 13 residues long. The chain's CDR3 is CASSGRTYYEQYF. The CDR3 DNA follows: TGTGCCAGCAGCGGACGGACCTATTACGAGCAGTACTTC.

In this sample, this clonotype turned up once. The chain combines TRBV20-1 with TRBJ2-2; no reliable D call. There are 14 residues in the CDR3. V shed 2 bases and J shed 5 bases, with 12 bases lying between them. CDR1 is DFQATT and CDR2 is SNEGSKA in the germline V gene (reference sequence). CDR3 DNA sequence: TGCAGTGCTAGACCACCCGCCACAACCGGGGAGCTGTTTTTT. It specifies CSARPPATTGELFF.

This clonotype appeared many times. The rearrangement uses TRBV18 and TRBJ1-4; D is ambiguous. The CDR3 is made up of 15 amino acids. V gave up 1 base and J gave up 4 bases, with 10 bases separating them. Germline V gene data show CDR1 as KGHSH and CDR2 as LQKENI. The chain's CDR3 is CASSPQSQYNEKLFF. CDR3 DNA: TGTGCCAGCTCACCACAATCGCAGTATAATGAAAAACTGTTTTTT.

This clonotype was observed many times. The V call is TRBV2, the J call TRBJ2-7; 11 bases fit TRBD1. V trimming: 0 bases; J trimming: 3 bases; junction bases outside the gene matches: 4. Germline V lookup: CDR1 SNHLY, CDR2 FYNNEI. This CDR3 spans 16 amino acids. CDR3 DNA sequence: TGTGCCAGCAGTGAAGCCATCGGGACAGGGGGCTACGAGCAGTACTTC. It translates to CASSEAIGTGGYEQYF.

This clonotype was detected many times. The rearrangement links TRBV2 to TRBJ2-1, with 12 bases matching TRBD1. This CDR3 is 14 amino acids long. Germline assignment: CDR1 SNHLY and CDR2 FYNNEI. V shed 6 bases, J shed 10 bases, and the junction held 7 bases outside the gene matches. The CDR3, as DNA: TGTGCCAGCAGAGCCGGGACAGGGGGCCGGGAGCAGTTCTTC. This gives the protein CASRAGTGGREQFF. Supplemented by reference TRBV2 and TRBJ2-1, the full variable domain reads EPEVTQTPSHQVTQMGQEVILRCVPISNHLYFYWYRQILGQKVEFLVSFYNNEISEKSEIFDDQFSVERPDGSNFTLKIRSTKLEDSAMYFCASRAGTGGREQFFGPGTRLTVL.

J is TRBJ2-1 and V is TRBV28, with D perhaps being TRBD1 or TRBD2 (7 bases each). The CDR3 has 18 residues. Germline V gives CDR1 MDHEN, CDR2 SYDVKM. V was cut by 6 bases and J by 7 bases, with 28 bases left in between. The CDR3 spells CASRSDREGAGEVNEQFF. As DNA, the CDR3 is TGTGCCAGCAGGTCCGACAGGGAGGGGGCAGGGGAAGTGAATGAGCAGTTCTTC.

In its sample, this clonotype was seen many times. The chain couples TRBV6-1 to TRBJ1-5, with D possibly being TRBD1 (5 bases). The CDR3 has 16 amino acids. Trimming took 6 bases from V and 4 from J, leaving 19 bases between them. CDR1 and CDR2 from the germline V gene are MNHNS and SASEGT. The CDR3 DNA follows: TGTGCCAGCAGCGAACAGTTAGGGGTAGGGAATCAGCCCCAGCATTTT. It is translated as CASSEQLGVGNQPQHF.

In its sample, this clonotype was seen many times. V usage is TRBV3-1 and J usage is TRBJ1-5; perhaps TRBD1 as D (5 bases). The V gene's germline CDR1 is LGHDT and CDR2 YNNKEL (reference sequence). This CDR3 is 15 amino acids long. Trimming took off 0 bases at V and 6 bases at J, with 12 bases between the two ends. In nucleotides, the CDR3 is TGTGCCAGCAGCCAAGATCGGGGGTTTGGTCAGCCCCAGCATTTT. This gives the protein CASSQDRGFGQPQHF.

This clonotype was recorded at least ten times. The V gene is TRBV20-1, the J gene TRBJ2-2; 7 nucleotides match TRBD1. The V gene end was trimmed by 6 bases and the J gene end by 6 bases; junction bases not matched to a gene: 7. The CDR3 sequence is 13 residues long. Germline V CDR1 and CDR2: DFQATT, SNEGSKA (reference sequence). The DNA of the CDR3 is TGCAGTGCAGTTGACAGGGACCCCGGGGAGCTGTTTTTT. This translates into CSAVDRDPGELFF.

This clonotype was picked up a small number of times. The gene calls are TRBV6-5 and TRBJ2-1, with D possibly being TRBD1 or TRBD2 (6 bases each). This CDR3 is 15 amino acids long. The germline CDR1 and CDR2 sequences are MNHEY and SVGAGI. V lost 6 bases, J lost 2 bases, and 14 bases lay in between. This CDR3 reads CASSPGVAAYNEQFF. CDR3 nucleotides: TGTGCCAGCAGCCCAGGGGTAGCGGCCTACAATGAGCAGTTCTTC.

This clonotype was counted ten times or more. CDR3 bases: TGCAGTGCTAGAATAACACTAAAAGAGACCCAGTACTTC. Protein: CSARITLKETQYF. The chain employs TRBV20-1 and TRBJ2-5; D uncertain. Germline CDR1 and CDR2: DFQATT and SNEGSKA (reference sequence). This CDR3 is 13 amino acids long. V dropped 2 bases and J dropped 3 bases, with 10 bases sitting between them.

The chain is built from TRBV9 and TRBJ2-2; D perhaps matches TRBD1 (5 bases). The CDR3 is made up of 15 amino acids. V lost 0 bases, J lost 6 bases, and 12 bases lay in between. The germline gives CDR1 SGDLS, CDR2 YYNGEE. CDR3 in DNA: TGTGCCAGCAGCGTAGGGACCAGGGAACCCGGGGAGCTGTTTTTT. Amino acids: CASSVGTREPGELFF.

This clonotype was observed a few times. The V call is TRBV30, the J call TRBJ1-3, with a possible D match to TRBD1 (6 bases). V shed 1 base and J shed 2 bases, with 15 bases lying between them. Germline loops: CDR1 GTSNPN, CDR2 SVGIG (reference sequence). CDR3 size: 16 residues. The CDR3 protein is CAWSEPPGVTGNTIYF. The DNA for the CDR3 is TGTGCCTGGAGTGAGCCTCCAGGGGTCACTGGAAACACCATATATTTT.

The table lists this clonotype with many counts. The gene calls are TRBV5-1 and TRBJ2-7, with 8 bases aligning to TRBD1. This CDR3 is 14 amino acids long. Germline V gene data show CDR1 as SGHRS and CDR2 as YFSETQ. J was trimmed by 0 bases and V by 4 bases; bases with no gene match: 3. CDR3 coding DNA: TGCGCCAGCAGCGGAACAGGGGGCTCCTACGAGCAGTACTTC. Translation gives CASSGTGGSYEQYF.

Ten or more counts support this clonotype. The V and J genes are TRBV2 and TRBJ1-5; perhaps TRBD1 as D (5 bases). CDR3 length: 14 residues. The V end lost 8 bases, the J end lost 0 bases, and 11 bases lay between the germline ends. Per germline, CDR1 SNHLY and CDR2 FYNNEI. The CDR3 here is CASVGGFSNQPQHF. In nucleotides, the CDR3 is TGTGCCAGCGTGGGGGGATTTAGCAATCAGCCCCAGCATTTT.

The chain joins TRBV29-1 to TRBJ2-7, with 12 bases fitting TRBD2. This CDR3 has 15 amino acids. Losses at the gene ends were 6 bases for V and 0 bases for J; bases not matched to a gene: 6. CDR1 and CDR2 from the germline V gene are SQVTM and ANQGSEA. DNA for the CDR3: TGCAGCGTCGTCCCGACTAGCGGGAGCTCCTACGAGCAGTACTTC. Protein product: CSVVPTSGSSYEQYF.

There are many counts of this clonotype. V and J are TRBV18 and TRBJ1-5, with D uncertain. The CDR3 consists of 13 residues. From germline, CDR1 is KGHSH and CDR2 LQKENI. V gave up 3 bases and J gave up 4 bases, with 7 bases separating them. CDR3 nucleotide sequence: TGTGCCAGCTCACCGACCCGTAATCAGCCCCAGCATTTT. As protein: CASSPTRNQPQHF.

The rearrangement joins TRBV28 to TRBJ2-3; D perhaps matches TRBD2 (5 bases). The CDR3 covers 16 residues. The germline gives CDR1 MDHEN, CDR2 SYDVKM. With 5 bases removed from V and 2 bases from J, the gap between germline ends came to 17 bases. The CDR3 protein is CASSPGLSSFTDTQYF. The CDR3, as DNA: TGTGCCAGCAGTCCTGGACTTTCGTCCTTCACAGATACGCAGTATTTT.

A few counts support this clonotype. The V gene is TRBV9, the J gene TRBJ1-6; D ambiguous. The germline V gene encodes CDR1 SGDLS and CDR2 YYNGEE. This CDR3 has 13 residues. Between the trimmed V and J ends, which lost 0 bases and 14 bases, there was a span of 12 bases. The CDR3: CASSVGSGPALHF. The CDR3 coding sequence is TGTGCCAGCAGCGTAGGGAGCGGTCCGGCCCTCCACTTT.

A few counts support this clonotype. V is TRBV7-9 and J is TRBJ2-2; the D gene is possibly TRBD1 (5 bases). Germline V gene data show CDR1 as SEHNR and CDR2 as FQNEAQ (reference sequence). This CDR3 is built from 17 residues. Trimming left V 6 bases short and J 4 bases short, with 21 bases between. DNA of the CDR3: TGTGCCAGCAGACCCTCCCTCAGGGCGCCGGGCACCGGGGAGCTGTTTTTT. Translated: CASRPSLRAPGTGELFF. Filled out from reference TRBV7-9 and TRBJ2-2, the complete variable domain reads DTGVSQNPRHKITKRGQNVTFRCDPISEHNRLYWYRQTLGQGPEFLTYFQNEAQLEKSRLLSDRFSAERPKGSFSTLEIQRTEQGDSAMYLCASRPSLRAPGTGELFFGEGSRLTVL.

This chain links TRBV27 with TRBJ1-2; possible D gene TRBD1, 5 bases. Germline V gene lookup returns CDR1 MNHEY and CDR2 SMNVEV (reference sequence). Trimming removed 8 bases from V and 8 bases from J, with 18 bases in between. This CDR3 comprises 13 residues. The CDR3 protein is CASRPDGARGYTF. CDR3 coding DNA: TGTGCCAGCCGCCCTGACGGGGCTCGCGGCTACACCTTC.

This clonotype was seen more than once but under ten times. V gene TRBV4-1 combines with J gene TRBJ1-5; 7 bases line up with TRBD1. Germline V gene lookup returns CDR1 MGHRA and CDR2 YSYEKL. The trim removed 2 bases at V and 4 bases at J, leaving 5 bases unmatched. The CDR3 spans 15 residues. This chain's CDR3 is CASSQIGGLNQPQHF. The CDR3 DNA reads TGCGCCAGCAGCCAAATAGGGGGCCTTAATCAGCCCCAGCATTTT.

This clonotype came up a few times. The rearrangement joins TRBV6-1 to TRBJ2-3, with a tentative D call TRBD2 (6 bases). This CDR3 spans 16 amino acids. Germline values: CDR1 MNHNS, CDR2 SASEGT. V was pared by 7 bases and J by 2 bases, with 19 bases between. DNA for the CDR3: TGTGCCAGCACCGTTGTTGGCGGGGTAATCACAGATACGCAGTATTTT. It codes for CASTVVGGVITDTQYF.

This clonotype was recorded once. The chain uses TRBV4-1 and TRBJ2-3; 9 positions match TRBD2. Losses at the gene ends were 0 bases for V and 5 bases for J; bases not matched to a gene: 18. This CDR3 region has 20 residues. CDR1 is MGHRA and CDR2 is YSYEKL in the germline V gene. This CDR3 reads CASSQESPGALAGLKDTQYF. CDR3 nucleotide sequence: TGCGCCAGCAGCCAAGAATCGCCTGGGGCGCTAGCGGGATTGAAAGATACGCAGTATTTT.